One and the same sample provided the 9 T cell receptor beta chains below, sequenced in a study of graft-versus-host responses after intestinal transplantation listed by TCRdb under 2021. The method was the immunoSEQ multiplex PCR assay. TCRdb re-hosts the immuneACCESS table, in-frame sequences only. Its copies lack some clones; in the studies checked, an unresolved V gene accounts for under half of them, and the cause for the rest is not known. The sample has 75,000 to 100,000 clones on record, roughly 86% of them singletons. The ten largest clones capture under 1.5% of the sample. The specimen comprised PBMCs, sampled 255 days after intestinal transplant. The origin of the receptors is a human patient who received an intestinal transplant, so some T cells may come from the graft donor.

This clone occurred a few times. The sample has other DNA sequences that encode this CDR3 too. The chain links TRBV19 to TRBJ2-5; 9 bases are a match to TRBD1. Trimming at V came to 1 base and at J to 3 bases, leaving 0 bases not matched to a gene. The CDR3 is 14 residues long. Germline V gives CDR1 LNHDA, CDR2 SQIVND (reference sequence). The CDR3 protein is CASSIGTGEETQYF. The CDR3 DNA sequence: TGTGCCAGTAGTATAGGGACAGGGGAAGAGACCCAGTACTTC.

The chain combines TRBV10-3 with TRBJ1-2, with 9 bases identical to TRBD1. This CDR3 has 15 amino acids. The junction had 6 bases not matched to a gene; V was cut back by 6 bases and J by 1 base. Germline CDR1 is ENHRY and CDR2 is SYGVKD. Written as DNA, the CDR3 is TGTGCCATCAGGGACAGGGGATATTTTAACTATGGCTACACCTTC. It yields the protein CAIRDRGYFNYGYTF.

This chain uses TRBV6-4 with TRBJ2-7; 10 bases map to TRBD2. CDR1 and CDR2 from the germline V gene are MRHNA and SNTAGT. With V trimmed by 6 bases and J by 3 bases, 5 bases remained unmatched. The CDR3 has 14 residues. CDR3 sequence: CASSRSGGDYEQYF. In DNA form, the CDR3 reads TGTGCCAGCAGCCGAAGCGGGGGGGACTACGAGCAGTACTTC.

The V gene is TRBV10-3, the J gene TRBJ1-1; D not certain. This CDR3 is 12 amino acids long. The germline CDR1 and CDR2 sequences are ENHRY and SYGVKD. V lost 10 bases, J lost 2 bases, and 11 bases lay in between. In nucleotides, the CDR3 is TGTGCCACCGGCGACGGTAACACTGAAGCTTTCTTT. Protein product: CATGDGNTEAFF.

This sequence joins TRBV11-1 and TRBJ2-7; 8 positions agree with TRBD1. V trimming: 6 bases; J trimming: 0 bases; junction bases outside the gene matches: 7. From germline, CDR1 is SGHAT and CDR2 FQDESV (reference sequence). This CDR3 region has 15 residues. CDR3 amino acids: CASRLRQGRSYEQYF. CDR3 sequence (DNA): TGTGCCAGCAGGCTCCGACAGGGGCGCTCCTACGAGCAGTACTTC.

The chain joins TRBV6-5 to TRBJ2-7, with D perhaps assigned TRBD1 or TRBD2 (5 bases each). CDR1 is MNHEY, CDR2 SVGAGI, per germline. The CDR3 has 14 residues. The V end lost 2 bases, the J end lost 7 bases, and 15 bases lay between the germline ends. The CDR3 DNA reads TGTGCCAGCAGTTACGGAAGGGTGTGGGGGGAGCAGTACTTC. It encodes CASSYGRVWGEQYF.

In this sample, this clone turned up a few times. Here the CDR3 reads CASSVRTYEQYF. CDR3 sequence (DNA): TGTGCCAGCAGCGTCAGAACCTACGAGCAGTACTTC. The genes are TRBV9 and TRBJ2-7; D is uncertain. Germline loops: CDR1 SGDLS, CDR2 YYNGEE. This CDR3 has 12 residues. V lost 2 bases and J 2 bases, leaving 5 bases between the germline ends.

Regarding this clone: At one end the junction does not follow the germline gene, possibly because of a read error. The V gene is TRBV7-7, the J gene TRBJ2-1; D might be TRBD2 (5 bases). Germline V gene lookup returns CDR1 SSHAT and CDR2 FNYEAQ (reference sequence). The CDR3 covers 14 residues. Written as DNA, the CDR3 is TGTGCTAGCAGCTTCGCGATAGAGGGCAATGAGCAGTTCTTC. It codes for CASSFAIEGNEQFF.

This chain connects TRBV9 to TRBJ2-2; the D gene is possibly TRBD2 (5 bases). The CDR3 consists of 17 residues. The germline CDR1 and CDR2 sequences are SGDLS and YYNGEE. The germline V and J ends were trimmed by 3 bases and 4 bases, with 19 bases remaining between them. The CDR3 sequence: CASSASGREVVTGELFF. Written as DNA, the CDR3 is TGTGCCAGCAGCGCCAGTGGCCGGGAAGTTGTCACCGGGGAGCTGTTTTTT. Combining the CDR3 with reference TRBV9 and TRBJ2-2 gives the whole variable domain DSGVTQTPKHLITATGQRVTLRCSPRSGDLSVYWYQQSLDQGLQFLIQYYNGEERAKGNILERFSAQQFPDLHSELNLSSLELGDSALYFCASSASGREVVTGELFFGEGSRLTVL.